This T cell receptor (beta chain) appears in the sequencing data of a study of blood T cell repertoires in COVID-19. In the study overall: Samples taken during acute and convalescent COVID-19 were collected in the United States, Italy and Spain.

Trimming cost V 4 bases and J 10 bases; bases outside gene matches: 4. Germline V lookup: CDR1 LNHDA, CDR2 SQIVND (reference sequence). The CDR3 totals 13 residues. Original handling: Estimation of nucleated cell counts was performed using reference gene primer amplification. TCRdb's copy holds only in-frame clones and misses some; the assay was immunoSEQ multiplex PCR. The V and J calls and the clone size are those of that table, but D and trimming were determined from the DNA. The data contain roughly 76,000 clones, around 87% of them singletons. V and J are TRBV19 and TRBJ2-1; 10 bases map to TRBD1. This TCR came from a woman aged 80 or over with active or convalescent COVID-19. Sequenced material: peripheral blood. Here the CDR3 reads CASSRDRGTEQFF. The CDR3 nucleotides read TGTGCCAGTAGTAGGGACAGGGGCACCGAGCAGTTCTTC.